The 10 T cell receptor beta chains reported below all come from one sample, sequenced in a study of identical twins. MiXCR, run by TCRdb on the 5' RACE reads, gives a single entry per CDR3 protein. The sample consists of 400,000 to 550,000 distinct CDR3 sequences, 20% to 25% of them appearing once. This sample was shared with a second study, whose subject was T cells expressing NK-cell markers.

The sequencing sample was made of CD4+ T cells sorted from blood. These receptor sequences come from a woman between 18 and 30 years old in good health.

This clonotype has only a few counts. The chain combines TRBV24-1 with TRBJ2-3, with D perhaps matching TRBD2 (7 bases). The CDR3 has 13 amino acids. Germline loops: CDR1 KGHDR, CDR2 SFDVKD. The V end was cut by 6 bases, the J end by 8 bases, with 14 bases between. The CDR3 spells CATSLGGGATQYF. As DNA, the CDR3 is TGTGCCACCAGTCTCGGAGGGGGGGCTACGCAGTATTTT.

The gene calls are TRBV5-1 and TRBJ2-3, with no clear D. The CDR3 consists of 15 residues. Germline values: CDR1 SGHRS, CDR2 YFSETQ. Trimming pared 4 bases from V and 4 bases from J, leaving 16 bases between. The CDR3 reads CASSALRPSADTQYF. The CDR3 nucleotides read TGCGCCAGCAGCGCGCTTCGACCGTCGGCAGATACGCAGTATTTT.

This clonotype appeared a single time. This chain connects TRBV3-1 to TRBJ2-7; 8 bases map to TRBD1. This CDR3 is 14 amino acids long. Unmatched junction bases numbered 11, after V lost 6 bases and J lost 7 bases. The V gene's germline CDR1 is LGHDT and CDR2 YNNKEL (reference sequence). The CDR3 nucleotides are TGTGCCAGCAGGCTCAGGGGGCCCCAAGGGGAGCAGTACTTC. It translates to CASRLRGPQGEQYF.

This clonotype has more than one count but fewer than ten. CDR3 residues: CASILRSGSGDEQFF. The CDR3 DNA reads TGTGCCAGCATCCTGAGGAGCGGCTCCGGGGATGAGCAGTTCTTC. The rearrangement uses TRBV12-3 or TRBV12-4 and TRBJ2-1; possible D gene TRBD2, 5 bases. V lost 7 bases and J 8 bases, leaving 21 bases between the germline ends. CDR3 length: 15 residues.

This clonotype has just a few counts. This chain joins TRBV6-1 and TRBJ1-1; D not certain. Trimming removed 10 bases at V and 1 base at J, with 19 bases between. CDR1 and CDR2 (germline): MNHNS, SASEGT. The CDR3 extends over 15 amino acids. CDR3 coding DNA: TGTGCCACCAAATTCCCCGGGGTTTCGAACACTGAAGCTTTCTTT. Protein: CATKFPGVSNTEAFF.

The rearrangement joins TRBV6-2 or TRBV6-3 to TRBJ2-1, with a weak D call TRBD1 (5 bases). The length of the CDR3 is 12 residues. Trimming cost V 8 bases and J 4 bases, with 9 bases left between them. The germline V gene encodes CDR1 MNHEY and CDR2 SVGEGT. The CDR3 reads CASGDSYNEQFF. The CDR3 DNA follows: TGTGCCAGCGGTGACAGTTACAATGAGCAGTTCTTC.

This clonotype came up many times. J is TRBJ1-2 and V is TRBV12-3 or TRBV12-4; 7 positions match TRBD1. Losses at the gene ends were 5 bases for V and 1 base for J; bases not matched to a gene: 10. The CDR3 contains 16 residues. This chain's CDR3 is CASSQTGQPLNYGYTF. The CDR3 bases are TGTGCCAGCAGTCAGACGGGACAGCCGCTTAACTATGGCTACACCTTC.

The genes are TRBV20-1 and TRBJ2-5; no reliable D call. Trimming took 3 bases from V and 1 from J, leaving 15 bases between them. This CDR3 contains 15 residues. Germline V CDR1 and CDR2: DFQATT, SNEGSKA (reference sequence). CDR3 sequence (DNA): TGCAGTGCTAGCCGGGTCGTTTGGGCCCAAGAGACCCAGTACTTC. Residues: CSASRVVWAQETQYF.

This sequence joins TRBV7-3 and TRBJ1-1; D is undetermined. Trimming pared 8 bases from V and 1 base from J, leaving 11 bases between. Germline-derived CDR1 and CDR2 are SGHTA and FQGTGA. CDR3 size: 13 residues. As DNA, the CDR3 is TGTGCCAGCGGTCGGGGTGGGAACACTGAAGCTTTCTTT. Protein: CASGRGGNTEAFF.

The chain carries TRBV20-1 and TRBJ2-3, with 12 bases that match TRBD2. CDR1 is DFQATT, CDR2 SNEGSKA, per germline (reference sequence). Germline trimming cut 0 bases from V and 1 base from J; bases unmatched to any gene: 8. The CDR3 covers 18 residues. The chain's CDR3 is CSARDPSGGATGTDTQYF. CDR3 coding DNA: TGCAGTGCTAGAGACCCTAGCGGGGGGGCCACGGGCACAGATACGCAGTATTTT.